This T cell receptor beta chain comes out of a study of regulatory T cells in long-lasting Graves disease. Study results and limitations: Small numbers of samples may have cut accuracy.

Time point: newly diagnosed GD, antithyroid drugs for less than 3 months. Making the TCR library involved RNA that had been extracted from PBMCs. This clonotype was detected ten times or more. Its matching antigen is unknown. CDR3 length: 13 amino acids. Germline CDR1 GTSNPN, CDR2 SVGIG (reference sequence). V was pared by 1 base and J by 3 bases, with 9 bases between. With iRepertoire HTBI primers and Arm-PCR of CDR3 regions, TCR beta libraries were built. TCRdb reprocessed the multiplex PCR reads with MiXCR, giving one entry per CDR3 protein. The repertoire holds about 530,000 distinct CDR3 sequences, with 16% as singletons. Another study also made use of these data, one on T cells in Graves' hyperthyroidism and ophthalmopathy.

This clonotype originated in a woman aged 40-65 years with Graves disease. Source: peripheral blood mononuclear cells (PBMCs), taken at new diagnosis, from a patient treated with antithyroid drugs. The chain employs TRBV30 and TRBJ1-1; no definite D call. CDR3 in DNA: TGTGCCTGGAGTGGGGTCCTTTACACTGAAGCTTTCTTT. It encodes CAWSGVLYTEAFF.